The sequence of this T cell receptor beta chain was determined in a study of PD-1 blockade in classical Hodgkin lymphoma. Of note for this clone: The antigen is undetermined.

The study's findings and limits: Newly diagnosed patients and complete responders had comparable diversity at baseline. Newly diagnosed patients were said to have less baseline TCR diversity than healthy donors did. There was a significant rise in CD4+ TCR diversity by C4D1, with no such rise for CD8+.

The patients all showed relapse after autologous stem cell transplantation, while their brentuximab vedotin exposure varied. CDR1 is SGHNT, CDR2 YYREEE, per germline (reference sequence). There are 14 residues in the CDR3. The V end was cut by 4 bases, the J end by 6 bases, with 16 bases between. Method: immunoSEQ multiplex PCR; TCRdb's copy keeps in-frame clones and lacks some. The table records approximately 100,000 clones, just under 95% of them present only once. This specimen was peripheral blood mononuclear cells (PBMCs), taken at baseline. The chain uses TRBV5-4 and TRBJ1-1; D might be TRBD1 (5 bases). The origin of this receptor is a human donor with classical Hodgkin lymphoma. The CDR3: CASSQGLGIAEAFF. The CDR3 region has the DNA TGTGCCAGCAGCCAGGGACTGGGAATTGCTGAAGCTTTCTTT.